This T cell receptor beta chain was observed in a study of T-cell memory formation after mild COVID-19. Overall study results and limits: The CD4+ clones that contracted clustered mainly within CM and EM, and the CD8+ clones concentrated in EMRA.

V lost 2 bases to trimming and J lost 4 bases, with 14 bases between them. Per the germline V gene, CDR1 is ENHRY and CDR2 is SYGVKD. The CDR3 extends over 15 amino acids. Details on this clonotype: Its antigen is not known.

TCRdb ran MiXCR on the 5' RACE reads and lists one entry per CDR3 protein. The sample records roughly 450,000 distinct CDR3 sequences, about 18% being singletons. The sample consisted of PBMCs or a T cell subset sorted from them (not recorded which). The V gene is TRBV10-3, the J gene TRBJ2-5; possible D gene TRBD1, 5 bases. This sequence originates from an adult woman who had mild COVID-19 (a few samples of this study predate the infection). Cell type and time point are not known. This CDR3 is CAISERGRIGETQYF. The CDR3 region has the DNA TGTGCCATCAGTGAGAGGGGTCGGATTGGAGAGACCCAGTACTTC.